The 20 T cell receptor beta chains below all came from one sample that was sequenced in a study of Ad26.COV2.S vaccination and SARS-CoV-2 variants. Sequencing used immunoSEQ multiplex PCR; TCRdb keeps in-frame clones, though not all of them. This sample carries hundreds of thousands of clones, about 85% of them seen once, and the ten largest clones take 6.4%. Treatment given: around 19 received Ad26.COV2.S at low or high dose, single or two shots; a few received placebo; per-sample allocation not given. Samples came from day 63 after the first vaccine or placebo injection. Specimen: peripheral blood, collected in a trial of Ad26.COV2.S vaccine versus placebo. These receptors originate from a person between 18 and 60 years old who received the Ad26.COV2.S COVID-19 vaccine or a placebo.

The gene calls are TRBV5-4 and TRBJ1-1; perhaps TRBD1 as D (6 bases). CDR1 and CDR2 (germline): SGHNT, YYREEE (reference sequence). This CDR3 has 19 residues. The germline V and J ends were trimmed by 2 bases and 3 bases, with 26 bases remaining between them. CDR3 bases: TGTGCCAGCAGCTTTTCCAGGGGTGTCTTTAGACAGTATGACACTGAAGCTTTCTTT. This codes for CASSFSRGVFRQYDTEAFF. Variable domain in full (rest from reference TRBV5-4 and TRBJ1-1): ETGVTQSPTHLIKTRGQQVTLRCSSQSGHNTVSWYQQALGQGPQFIFQYYREEENGRGNFPPRFSGLQFPNYSSELNVNALELDDSALYLCASSFSRGVFRQYDTEAFFGQGTRLTVV.

This clone was seen just once. V usage is TRBV9 and J usage is TRBJ2-2; 7 bases map to TRBD1. The CDR3 covers 16 residues. The junction had 6 bases not matched to a gene; V was cut back by 3 bases and J by 1 base. Per germline, CDR1 SGDLS and CDR2 YYNGEE. The CDR3 loop is CASSAPGTENTGELFF. Written as DNA, the CDR3 is TGTGCCAGCAGCGCTCCCGGGACAGAGAACACCGGGGAGCTGTTTTTT.

The chain links TRBV28 to TRBJ2-7; maybe TRBD2 (6 bases). Germline loops: CDR1 MDHEN, CDR2 SYDVKM. V was shortened by 4 bases and J by 4 bases, with 14 bases between the two germline ends. The CDR3 loop spans 14 amino acids. CDR3 loop: CASSSPPGEYEQYF. The CDR3 DNA follows: TGTGCCAGCAGTTCGCCCCCGGGGGAATACGAGCAGTACTTC.

This clone was counted a few times. The sample has other DNA sequences that encode this CDR3 too. The chain uses TRBV6-5 and TRBJ1-5; 7 bases are a match to TRBD1. Germline CDR1 and CDR2: MNHEY and SVGAGI. There are 12 residues in the CDR3. V was pared by 8 bases and J by 5 bases, with 3 bases of the junction left unmatched. The CDR3: CASRQGDQPQHF. The CDR3 DNA follows: TGTGCCAGCCGACAGGGCGATCAGCCCCAGCATTTT.

The rearrangement links TRBV5-1 to TRBJ1-4; TRBD1 agrees at 8 bases. After removal of 0 bases from V and 5 bases from J, the junction contained 6 bases not matched to a gene. CDR3 length: 16 amino acids. CDR1 and CDR2 from the germline V gene are SGHRS and YFSETQ. The CDR3 DNA is TGCGCCAGCAGCTTGGCGACGACAGGGGCGAATGAAAAACTGTTTTTT. Its translation is CASSLATTGANEKLFF.

The V and J genes are TRBV12-3 or TRBV12-4 and TRBJ1-3; no definite D call. V lost 7 bases to trimming and J lost 2 bases, with 9 bases between them. The CDR3 runs 13 residues. CDR3 in amino acids: CASTATAGNTIYF. The CDR3 DNA reads as TGTGCCAGCACCGCGACCGCTGGAAACACCATATATTTT.

The CDR3, as DNA: TGTGCCAGCAGTTACTACAACGAGGGATATGGCTACACCTTC. This gives the protein CASSYYNEGYGYTF. The chain employs TRBV6-6 and TRBJ1-2; the D is unclear. The V gene lost 1 base and the J gene lost 5 bases, with 11 bases spanning the gap. The CDR3 length is 14 residues. Looked up from germline, CDR1 is MNHNY and CDR2 is SVGAGI (reference sequence).

This chain uses TRBV5-8 with TRBJ1-2, with 10 bases lining up with TRBD1. J was trimmed by 4 bases and V by 4 bases; bases with no gene match: 16. This CDR3 is 18 amino acids long. Germline V gives CDR1 SGHTS, CDR2 YDEGEE. In nucleotides, the CDR3 is TGTGCCAGCAGCCCTATTACGGAGACAGGGGGCCTCTTCTATGGCTACACCTTC. Its protein product is CASSPITETGGLFYGYTF.

The chain links TRBV5-8 to TRBJ2-7; TRBD2 matches at 16 bases. The CDR3 totals 15 residues. CDR1 and CDR2 from the germline V gene are SGHTS and YDEGEE. The trim removed 4 bases at V and 7 bases at J, leaving 5 bases unmatched. As DNA, the CDR3 is TGTGCCAGCAGCGGGGGACTAGCGGGAGGGGAGGAGCAGTACTTC. It codes for CASSGGLAGGEEQYF.

Only one count was recorded for this clone. The rearrangement joins TRBV6-5 to TRBJ2-7; tentative D call: TRBD2 (5 bases). The CDR3 runs to 13 residues. Per the germline V gene, CDR1 is MNHEY and CDR2 is SVGAGI. V was cut by 11 bases and J by 2 bases, with 16 bases left in between. CDR3 coding DNA: TGTGCCTCATCAAGCGGTTATACCTACGAGCAGTACTTC. It is translated as CASSSGYTYEQYF.

This chain links TRBV5-6 with TRBJ2-1, with TRBD2 matching 12 bases. The CDR3 spans 12 residues. With V trimmed by 5 bases and J by 13 bases, 4 bases remained unmatched. The V gene's germline CDR1 is SGHDT and CDR2 YYEEEE. CDR3 amino acids: CASRTSGSPQFF. The CDR3 coding sequence is TGTGCCAGCAGGACTAGCGGGAGTCCCCAGTTCTTC.

The CDR3: CASSHRVDTEAFF. DNA of the CDR3: TGTGCCAGCTCACACAGGGTCGACACTGAAGCTTTCTTT. The genes are TRBV12-3 or TRBV12-4 and TRBJ1-1; perhaps TRBD1 as D (6 bases). V was trimmed by 8 bases and J by 3 bases, leaving 13 bases between them. This CDR3 spans 13 amino acids.

The chain couples TRBV7-8 to TRBJ1-2; D is perhaps TRBD1 (5 bases). Trimming cost V 1 base and J 7 bases, with 10 bases left between them. Germline CDR1 and CDR2: SGHVS and FQNEAQ. The CDR3 is 13 amino acids. The CDR3 sequence is CASSLGTRAGYTF. The CDR3 region has the DNA TGTGCCAGCAGCTTAGGCACCAGGGCTGGCTACACCTTC.

The chain combines TRBV2 with TRBJ1-4, with unresolved D. The V and J ends lost 2 bases and 13 bases respectively, with 5 bases between them. The CDR3 consists of 10 residues. Germline CDR1 reads SNHLY; CDR2 reads FYNNEI. CDR3 sequence: CASSEKALFF. CDR3 nucleotides: TGTGCCAGCAGTGAAAAGGCACTGTTTTTT.

The rearrangement links TRBV9 to TRBJ1-2; D remains ambiguous. The CDR3 spans 13 residues. Per the germline V gene, CDR1 is SGDLS and CDR2 is YYNGEE. Trimming cost V 0 bases and J 7 bases, with 10 bases left between them. This chain's CDR3 is CASSVVSRLGYTF. CDR3 bases: TGTGCCAGCAGCGTAGTATCCCGTCTTGGCTACACCTTC. The variable domain in full, with the rest retrieved from reference TRBV9 and TRBJ1-2, is DSGVTQTPKHLITATGQRVTLRCSPRSGDLSVYWYQQSLDQGLQFLIQYYNGEERAKGNILERFSAQQFPDLHSELNLSSLELGDSALYFCASSVVSRLGYTFGSGTRLTVV.

The V call is TRBV3-1 (or the pseudogene TRBV3-2), the J call TRBJ2-7, with D uncertain. The CDR3 is 18 residues long. Trimming removed 0 bases from V and 0 bases from J, with 18 bases in between. Germline V gene lookup returns CDR1 LGHDT and CDR2 YNNKEL (reference sequence). The CDR3 nucleotides are TGTGCCAGCAGCCAAGATTCCACGGGCTACCACCTCTCCTACGAGCAGTACTTC. Translation gives CASSQDSTGYHLSYEQYF.

DNA of the CDR3: TGTGCCAGCAGTTACGTCGGTTCCTACGAGCAGTACTTC. Translating gives CASSYVGSYEQYF. This chain uses TRBV6-5 with TRBJ2-7; D is undetermined. The ends were cut back, 2 bases at V and 1 base at J, with 6 bases in the middle. Looked up from germline, CDR1 is MNHEY and CDR2 is SVGAGI. The length of the CDR3 is 13 residues.

CDR3 loop: CAWSLRQRLNYGYTF. The CDR3 nucleotides read TGTGCCTGGAGTCTCAGACAGCGGCTTAACTATGGCTACACCTTC. The J gene is TRBJ1-2, the V gene TRBV30, with D possibly TRBD1 on 5 matching bases. Germline V gene sequence: CDR1 GTSNPN, CDR2 SVGIG (reference sequence). Between the trimmed V and J ends, which lost 2 bases and 1 base, there was a span of 14 bases. The CDR3 is made up of 15 amino acids.

The V gene is TRBV19, the J gene TRBJ1-2; D is undetermined. The germline V gene has CDR1 LNHDA and CDR2 SQIVND (reference sequence). The CDR3 is 15 amino acids. V dropped 4 bases and J dropped 2 bases, with 14 bases sitting between them. The CDR3 protein is CASSRPGVGNYGYTF. The CDR3, as DNA: TGTGCCAGTAGTAGGCCTGGGGTGGGGAACTATGGCTACACCTTC.

A few counts support this clone. The rearrangement links TRBV6-5 to TRBJ1-6; D uncertain. Looked up from germline, CDR1 is MNHEY and CDR2 is SVGAGI. V lost 1 base, J lost 10 bases, and 14 bases lay in between. There are 15 residues in the CDR3. The CDR3 loop reads CASSYFRTVESPLHF. CDR3 nucleotides: TGTGCCAGCAGTTACTTTCGGACGGTAGAATCACCCCTCCACTTT.